The rows below give T cell receptor beta chains drawn from one sample of a study of shared clonotypes between healthy human individuals. Using immunoSEQ multiplex PCR, the repertoire was profiled, and TCRdb retains in-frame clones only, with some absent. This table holds 2 million to 2.5 million clones, 90% to 96% found once. Sequencing was done on a sample of naive CD4+ T cells sorted from blood. The origin of the receptors is a man aged 18 to 29 in good health. Each CDR3 is given without its conserved first and last residue. The D gene is left open where the match is weak.

>TRBV27|NA|TRBJ1-2
ASSLFPGNYGYT
>TRBV2|NA|TRBJ2-1
ASSELGEQF
>TRBV7-2|NA|TRBJ2-5
ASSLYPGWGETQY
>TRBV29-1|NA|TRBJ1-1
SVLPGPEVAF
>TRBV5-1|NA|TRBJ1-1
ASSFSGTYTEAF
>TRBV2|NA|TRBJ1-5
ASSGDQASNQPQH
>TRBV6-6|TRBD2|TRBJ2-2
ASLLAGDATGELF
>TRBV6-6|NA|TRBJ1-2
ASSYGGNYGYT
>TRBV28|NA|TRBJ2-5
ASRKGGQGETQY
>TRBV21-1|NA|TRBJ1-4
ASPDTTNEKLF
>TRBV7-9|TRBD1|TRBJ1-1
ASSPRGQGMNTEAF
>TRBV7-9|NA|TRBJ1-5
ASSRVGGRDGNQPQH
>TRBV5-1|TRBD1|TRBJ2-5
ASSPGRDRGSSETQY
>TRBV29-1|TRBD1|TRBJ2-7
SVSGQPYSYEQY
>TRBV30|NA|TRBJ1-5
AWSVKAGGGNQPQH
>TRBV18|NA|TRBJ2-4
ASSSRSEAKNIQY
>TRBV10-2|TRBD2|NA
ASSLAGSSYEQY
>TRBV5-1|TRBD2|TRBJ2-2
ASSGHTSGTNTGELF
>TRBV19|NA|TRBJ1-3
ASNWATFENSGNTIY
>TRBV10-3|NA|TRBJ2-7
AISATAKVYEQY
>TRBV2|TRBD1|TRBJ2-2
ASRETGADTGELF
>TRBV7-8|TRBD1|TRBJ1-2
ASSPGTGSYGYT
>TRBV29-1|NA|TRBJ2-7
SVERGECSYEQY
>TRBV2|NA|TRBJ1-2
ASRPGVGYT
>TRBV27|NA|TRBJ1-2
ASSNSEYYGYT
>TRBV10-3|TRBD1|TRBJ1-5
AISRDSYQPQH
>TRBV7-9|NA|TRBJ1-2
ASSLGGGDKTTNYGYT
>TRBV5-1|NA|TRBJ1-1
ASSFLGGGNTEAF
>TRBV2|TRBD2|TRBJ2-1
ASTGQGLGANEQF
>TRBV30|NA|TRBJ1-2
AWKEGFNYGYT
>TRBV10-3|TRBD2|TRBJ2-7
AISEGLAGGPSNSEQY
>TRBV27|NA|TRBJ1-6
ASSERRNSPLH
>TRBV30|TRBD2|TRBJ2-7
AWGTSGSKSEQY
>TRBV7-2|NA|TRBJ1-6
ASSSRPGVYNSPLH
>TRBV5-6|NA|TRBJ2-7
ASSPLDRNSYEQY
>TRBV18|NA|TRBJ1-6
ASSPLRADYNSPLH
>TRBV5-1|NA|TRBJ1-6
ASSSGQPNSPLH
>TRBV9|NA|TRBJ2-5
ASSVGRQGLKGETQY
>TRBV4-2|NA|TRBJ2-7
ASSQDLLTYEQY
>TRBV18|NA|TRBJ2-7
ASSPSMLYEQY
>TRBV5-5|NA|TRBJ1-6
ASSLGQAGRYSSPLH
>TRBV2|TRBD1|TRBJ2-7
ASSDRTGGDEQY
>TRBV6-5|NA|TRBJ2-4
ASSQDRSMNIQY
>TRBV4-1|NA|TRBJ1-2
ASSQVPGNYGYT
>TRBV6-6|TRBD2|TRBJ2-2
ALGGDTGELF
>TRBV4-1|TRBD2|TRBJ2-7
ASSQDILAGLAIYEQY
>TRBV18|NA|TRBJ1-3
ASSGQFSGNTIY
>TRBV29-1|TRBD2|TRBJ2-5
SVGGGQETQY
>TRBV5-1|TRBD1|TRBJ1-4
ASSPDREGEKLF